The 21 T cell receptor beta chains presented below share a single source sample, sequenced in a study of shared clonotypes between healthy human individuals. The data were produced by immunoSEQ multiplex PCR, yet TCRdb's version contains in-frame clones alone and is incomplete. The profile shows millions of clones, 90% to 95% of them singletons. Sequencing was carried out using naive CD4+ T cells sorted from blood. The subset is: CD45RA+ positively selected. Every receptor here comes from a man between 18 and 35 years old in good health.

The chain links TRBV28 to TRBJ2-5; the match to TRBD1 covers 8 bases. Germline assignment: CDR1 MDHEN and CDR2 SYDVKM. CDR3 length: 14 residues. V was pared by 5 bases and J by 5 bases, with 7 bases of the junction left unmatched. The CDR3 region is CASSPPDRVETQYF. In DNA form, the CDR3 reads TGTGCCAGCAGTCCCCCGGACAGGGTGGAGACCCAGTACTTC.

The chain joins TRBV6-1 to TRBJ2-7; TRBD2 aligns across 10 bases. The V and J ends lost 6 bases and 5 bases, in that order; junction bases with no gene match: 7. The CDR3 covers 14 residues. Germline CDR1 is MNHNS and CDR2 is SASEGT. Here the CDR3 DNA reads TGTGCCAGCAGCGTGGGACTAGCGAGCGACGAGCAGTACTTC. This translates into CASSVGLASDEQYF.

The chain joins TRBV30 to TRBJ2-7; no definite D call. This CDR3 is 14 amino acids long. Germline V CDR1 and CDR2: GTSNPN, SVGIG (reference sequence). Trimming pared 2 bases from V and 1 base from J, leaving 12 bases between. In DNA, the CDR3 is TGTGCCTGGAGTCGCCGGACCGATTCCTACGAGCAGTACTTC. This gives the protein CAWSRRTDSYEQYF. The full variable domain, its missing parts supplied by reference TRBV30 and TRBJ2-7, is SQTIHQWPATLVQPVGSPLSLECTVEGTSNPNLYWYRQAAGRGLQLLFYSVGIGQISSEVPQNLSASRPQDRQFILSSKKLLLSDSGFYLCAWSRRTDSYEQYFGPGTRLTVT.

The V gene is TRBV11-2, the J gene TRBJ2-7, with TRBD2 identical over 10 bases. The V gene's germline CDR1 is SGHAT and CDR2 FQNNGV. With V trimmed by 4 bases and J by 3 bases, 6 bases remained unmatched. The CDR3 is 15 residues long. The chain's CDR3 is CASSWTSGAYYEQYF. CDR3 coding DNA: TGTGCCAGCAGCTGGACTAGCGGAGCGTACTACGAGCAGTACTTC.

As concerns this clone: Likely a read error: the CDR3 ends without its conserved phenylalanine or tryptophan. This chain links TRBV4-1 with TRBJ1-4; D call uncertain. V was pared by 1 base and J by 8 bases, with 8 bases between. The CDR3 spans 13 residues. Germline V lookup: CDR1 MGHRA, CDR2 YSYEKL. As DNA, the CDR3 is TGCGCCAGCAGCCAAGTGGTTGGGGAAAAACTGTTTTCT. Its protein product is CASSQVVGEKLFS.

This clone came up once. The genes are TRBV19 and TRBJ1-2; D is unclear. V lost 5 bases to trimming and J lost 0 bases, with 10 bases between them. This CDR3 is built from 14 residues. Germline CDR1 reads LNHDA; CDR2 reads SQIVND (reference sequence). The CDR3 DNA reads TGTGCCAGTAGTTTCGGGAGGACTAACTATGGCTACACCTTC. Translated, it gives CASSFGRTNYGYTF.

This clone was found once. This chain joins TRBV28 and TRBJ2-1; 14 bases fit TRBD2. The ends lost 7 bases at V and 15 bases at J; junction bases unmatched: 8. This CDR3 is 13 amino acids long. The germline CDR1 and CDR2 sequences are MDHEN and SYDVKM. CDR3 protein: CASTSGLAGVAFF. In DNA form, the CDR3 reads TGTGCCAGCACCTCGGGACTAGCGGGGGTCGCGTTCTTC.

The chain combines TRBV6-1 with TRBJ1-5; the D gene is possibly TRBD1 (5 bases). The CDR3 is 17 residues long. Trimming cost V 3 bases and J 3 bases, with 18 bases left between them. The germline V gene has CDR1 MNHNS and CDR2 SASEGT. The CDR3 DNA follows: TGTGCCAGCAGTGAGCGGGGGGTTTCCCCCCACAATCAGCCCCAGCATTTT. Encoded protein: CASSERGVSPHNQPQHF.

The chain combines TRBV6-5 with TRBJ2-5; no clear D. The CDR3 is 14 residues long. CDR1 is MNHEY, CDR2 SVGAGI, per germline. V was trimmed by 8 bases and J by 1 base, leaving 14 bases between them. Written as DNA, the CDR3 is TGTGCCAGCCGTACCGGATGGGTCCAAGAGACCCAGTACTTC. Amino acids: CASRTGWVQETQYF.

This sequence joins TRBV29-1 and TRBJ2-6, with D hard to call. Trimming removed 0 bases at V and 4 bases at J, with 13 bases between. The CDR3 is made up of 16 amino acids. Germline lookup yields CDR1 SQVTM and CDR2 ANQGSEA. The CDR3 is CSVEDNSGAGANVLTF. In DNA form, the CDR3 reads TGCAGCGTTGAAGATAACTCTGGTGCGGGGGCCAACGTCCTGACTTTC. The full variable domain, in which reference TRBV29-1 and TRBJ2-6 provide the parts outside the CDR3, is SAVISQKPSRDICQRGTSLTIQCQVDSQVTMMFWYRQQPGQSLTLIATANQGSEATYESGFVIDKFPISRPNLTFSTLTVSNMSPEDSSIYLCSVEDNSGAGANVLTFGAGSRLTVL.

The rearrangement joins TRBV30 to TRBJ1-1; D not certain. This CDR3 is 14 amino acids long. Germline lookup yields CDR1 GTSNPN and CDR2 SVGIG (reference sequence). The V end lost 2 bases, the J end lost 2 bases, and 12 bases lay between the germline ends. The CDR3 sequence: CAWSYHQPNTEAFF. CDR3 in DNA: TGTGCCTGGAGTTATCATCAGCCCAACACTGAAGCTTTCTTT.

The chain couples TRBV6-1 to TRBJ2-7; D possibly corresponds to TRBD1 (5 bases). This CDR3 is 13 amino acids long. Germline-derived CDR1 and CDR2 are MNHNS and SASEGT. V lost 6 bases to trimming and J lost 5 bases, with 14 bases between them. The CDR3 bases are TGTGCCAGCAGGCTTCTGCCAGGGCACGAGCAGTACTTC. Its protein product is CASRLLPGHEQYF.

The chain is built from TRBV10-3 and TRBJ2-7, with 10 bases lining up with TRBD2. The CDR3 sequence is 14 residues long. V dropped 6 bases and J dropped 5; count of bases not matched to a gene: 7. Germline V gene sequence: CDR1 ENHRY, CDR2 SYGVKD. CDR3 protein: CAIRASGSFNEQYF. The CDR3 DNA follows: TGTGCCATCAGAGCTAGCGGGAGCTTCAACGAGCAGTACTTC.

The V and J genes are TRBV28 and TRBJ2-5; TRBD2 matches at 11 bases. The CDR3 is 16 amino acids. CDR1 and CDR2 from the germline V gene are MDHEN and SYDVKM. V shed 3 bases and J 2 bases; nucleotides not matched to a gene: 5. Here the CDR3 reads CASSLVGLAEQETQYF. For the CDR3, the DNA is TGTGCCAGCAGTTTGGTGGGACTAGCGGAACAAGAGACCCAGTACTTC.

V is TRBV28 and J is TRBJ1-2; tentatively, D is TRBD1 (5 bases). Per the germline V gene, CDR1 is MDHEN and CDR2 is SYDVKM. Trimming took 6 bases from V and 4 from J, leaving 12 bases between them. The CDR3 loop spans 13 amino acids. The CDR3 DNA sequence: TGTGCCAGCAGCACCGGGGGGGGCTATGGCTACACCTTC. It yields the protein CASSTGGGYGYTF.

This chain joins TRBV4-1 and TRBJ2-1; D may be TRBD1 or TRBD2 (5 bases each). There are 17 residues in the CDR3. V lost 4 bases to trimming and J lost 4 bases, with 20 bases between them. Germline CDR1 and CDR2: MGHRA and YSYEKL. CDR3 sequence: CASSPAAGTAGYNEQFF. The DNA of the CDR3 is TGCGCCAGCAGCCCCGCCGCCGGGACGGCTGGATACAATGAGCAGTTCTTC.

A note on this clone: The same CDR3 can be traced to other DNA sequences in this sample. V and J are TRBV5-6 and TRBJ2-7; 9 bases are a match to TRBD2. Trimming removed 1 base from V and 6 bases from J; junction bases left unmatched: 5. In germline, CDR1 is SGHDT, CDR2 YYEEEE. The CDR3 extends over 14 amino acids. For the CDR3, the DNA is TGTGCCAGCAGCTTGCTGGGTAGCGGGGGCGAGCAGTACTTC. Protein: CASSLLGSGGEQYF.

This clone has a single count. The chain recombines TRBV7-2 with TRBJ1-6; D is unclear. Between the trimmed V and J ends, which lost 5 bases and 6 bases, there was a span of 17 bases. The CDR3 covers 16 residues. Germline V CDR1 and CDR2: SGHTA, FQGNSA. CDR3 DNA: TGTGCCAGCAGCCTGGGCGGTCGGGCGGGTAATTCACCCCTCCACTTT. Its protein is CASSLGGRAGNSPLHF.

This chain connects TRBV5-6 to TRBJ1-5; TRBD1 aligns across 9 bases. V was pared by 4 bases and J by 7 bases, with 6 bases of the junction left unmatched. This CDR3 spans 14 amino acids. CDR1 is SGHDT and CDR2 is YYEEEE in the germline V gene. In DNA, the CDR3 is TGTGCCAGCAGCCTACAGGGGGCGAGGCAGCCCCAGCATTTT. It yields the protein CASSLQGARQPQHF.

The rearrangement uses TRBV27 and TRBJ1-1, with 7 bases lining up with TRBD1. CDR3 length: 18 residues. Germline V gene data show CDR1 as MNHEY and CDR2 as SMNVEV (reference sequence). J gave up 6 bases and V 2 bases, and 18 bases lay outside the gene matches. The CDR3 DNA reads TGTGCCAGCAGTTTAAGCTATGTGAGGGGGCCCCTTAACGCTGAAGCTTTCTTT. Translating gives CASSLSYVRGPLNAEAFF.

Comment on this clone: The same CDR3 can be traced to other DNA sequences in this sample. The chain carries TRBV5-1 and TRBJ1-6; 8 bases are a match to TRBD1. Trimming cost V 0 bases and J 10 bases; bases outside gene matches: 6. The CDR3 contains 15 residues. CDR1 SGHRS and CDR2 YFSETQ come from the germline V gene. In DNA form, the CDR3 reads TGCGCCAGCAGCTTGGCTGGACAGGGTCGATCACCCCTCCACTTT. It is translated as CASSLAGQGRSPLHF.